The 12 T cell receptor beta chains below were found in one sample sequenced in a study of PD-L1 blockade in urothelial cancer (dated by TCRdb to between 2016 and 2019). The library relied on the immunoSEQ multiplex PCR assay. TCRdb provides this immuneACCESS table in a form limited to in-frame rearrangements. Some clones are lacking; in checked studies, under half of them reflect an unresolved V gene, and why the rest are absent is not known. For this sample there are over 45,000 clones; just over 85% appear just once. About 20% of the sample belongs to the ten largest clones. Explained via the paper, the time point label denotes: pretreatment peripheral blood. Specimen: PBMCs, collected around atezolizumab (anti-PD-L1) treatment. The receptors were gathered from a man aged 55 to 70 with urothelial cancer.

The V and J genes are TRBV10-2 and TRBJ2-7, with 10 positions matching TRBD2. Trimming cost V 3 bases and J 7 bases; bases outside gene matches: 9. This CDR3 spans 15 amino acids. Germline V gene sequence: CDR1 WSHSY, CDR2 SAAADI. This CDR3 reads CASSDLPSGSWEQYF. DNA for the CDR3: TGCGCCAGCAGTGATCTTCCTAGCGGGAGCTGGGAGCAGTACTTC.

The V call is TRBV5-1, the J call TRBJ1-3; no clear D. This CDR3 region has 15 residues. The V gene's germline CDR1 is SGHRS and CDR2 YFSETQ. V was shortened by 4 bases and J by 0 bases, with 11 bases between the two germline ends. The DNA of the CDR3 is TGCGCCAGCAGCCTGGACGGGAGCTCTGGAAACACCATATATTTT. This gives the protein CASSLDGSSGNTIYF.

The chain carries TRBV7-8 and TRBJ1-1, with D maybe TRBD1 (5 bases). The CDR3 is 13 residues long. Looked up from germline, CDR1 is SGHVS and CDR2 is FQNEAQ. The V end was cut by 6 bases, the J end by 6 bases, with 14 bases between. In DNA form, the CDR3 reads TGTGCCAGCAGTTCTCAGGGTGGGTCTGAAGCTTTCTTT. Amino acid sequence: CASSSQGGSEAFF.

The chain links TRBV14 to TRBJ1-6; TRBD1 aligns across 10 bases. Per the germline V gene, CDR1 is SGHDN and CDR2 is FVKESK. This CDR3 spans 16 amino acids. The trim removed 3 bases at V and 7 bases at J, leaving 6 bases unmatched. The CDR3 sequence: CASSHRGDRGNSPLHF. DNA of the CDR3: TGTGCCAGCAGCCACAGGGGGGACAGGGGAAATTCACCCCTCCACTTT.

V gene TRBV28 combines with J gene TRBJ2-3; TRBD2 agrees at 11 bases. Germline values: CDR1 MDHEN, CDR2 SYDVKM. The CDR3 has 16 amino acids. Unmatched junction bases numbered 3, after V lost 4 bases and J lost 0 bases. This chain's CDR3 is CASSSLAGVSTDTQYF. The CDR3 DNA reads TGTGCCAGCAGTTCACTAGCGGGGGTTAGCACAGATACGCAGTATTTT. The whole variable domain, remainder taken from reference TRBV28 and TRBJ2-3, is DVKVTQSSRYLVKRTGEKVFLECVQDMDHENMFWYRQDPGLGLRLIYFSYDVKMKEKGDIPEGYSVSREKKERFSLILESASTNQTSMYLCASSSLAGVSTDTQYFGPGTRLTVL.

The CDR3 spells CASSVEGLGGQPRVADTQYF. The CDR3 DNA reads TGTGCCAGCAGCGTAGAGGGTTTGGGAGGGCAGCCCAGAGTTGCAGATACGCAGTATTTT. The rearrangement uses TRBV9 and TRBJ2-3; the match to TRBD2 covers 7 bases. CDR1 SGDLS and CDR2 YYNGEE come from the germline V gene. The CDR3 has 20 residues. After removal of 0 bases from V and 4 bases from J, the junction contained 20 bases not matched to a gene.

This rearrangement joins TRBV15 to TRBJ2-1; D is possibly TRBD2 (5 bases). The CDR3 extends over 15 amino acids. Germline V gene sequence: CDR1 LNHNV, CDR2 YYDKDF (reference sequence). V gave up 0 bases and J gave up 2 bases, with 8 bases separating them. The CDR3 nucleotides are TGTGCCACCAGCAGAGATAGTAGCGCCTACAATGAGCAGTTCTTC. It translates to CATSRDSSAYNEQFF.

The chain joins TRBV29-1 to TRBJ1-3, with D possibly TRBD1 on 5 matching bases. V was clipped by 3 bases and J by 7 bases, with 7 bases between them. CDR1 is SQVTM and CDR2 is ANQGSEA in the germline V gene. CDR3 length equals 11 residues. The CDR3 DNA sequence: TGCAGCGTTGACGGGGGTAACACCATATATTTT. This translates into CSVDGGNTIYF.

The chain employs TRBV5-6 and TRBJ1-1; D call uncertain. V was trimmed by 8 bases and J by 1 base, leaving 9 bases between them. The CDR3 consists of 12 residues. Germline V gives CDR1 SGHDT, CDR2 YYEEEE. CDR3 DNA sequence: TGTGCCAGTGGACGGGAGAACACTGAAGCTTTCTTT. Its translation is CASGRENTEAFF.

The gene calls are TRBV19 and TRBJ2-7, with a tentative D call TRBD2 (7 bases). The V and J ends lost 4 bases and 1 base respectively, with 14 bases between them. The CDR3 runs to 15 residues. Germline CDR1 and CDR2: LNHDA and SQIVND (reference sequence). CDR3 coding DNA: TGTGCCAGTAGTACCCGAAGGGGGGGATCCTACGAGCAGTACTTC. This codes for CASSTRRGGSYEQYF.

In this sample, this clone turned up a few times. The chain combines TRBV6-1 with TRBJ2-1, with 8 bases identical to TRBD2. The V segment lost 3 bases and the J segment 8 bases; nucleotides outside the gene matches: 9. The germline gives CDR1 MNHNS, CDR2 SASEGT. CDR3 length: 15 residues. The CDR3 region is CASSDGAGGFDEQFF. CDR3 sequence (DNA): TGTGCCAGCAGTGACGGTGCGGGGGGTTTCGATGAGCAGTTCTTC.

This clone has only one observation. This chain uses TRBV5-1 with TRBJ2-3; D remains unclear. This CDR3 has 14 amino acids. Germline V gene data show CDR1 as SGHRS and CDR2 as YFSETQ. V dropped 0 bases and J dropped 2 bases, with 7 bases sitting between them. The CDR3 loop is CASSLAQNTDTQYF. The CDR3 bases are TGCGCCAGCAGCTTGGCCCAGAACACAGATACGCAGTATTTT.